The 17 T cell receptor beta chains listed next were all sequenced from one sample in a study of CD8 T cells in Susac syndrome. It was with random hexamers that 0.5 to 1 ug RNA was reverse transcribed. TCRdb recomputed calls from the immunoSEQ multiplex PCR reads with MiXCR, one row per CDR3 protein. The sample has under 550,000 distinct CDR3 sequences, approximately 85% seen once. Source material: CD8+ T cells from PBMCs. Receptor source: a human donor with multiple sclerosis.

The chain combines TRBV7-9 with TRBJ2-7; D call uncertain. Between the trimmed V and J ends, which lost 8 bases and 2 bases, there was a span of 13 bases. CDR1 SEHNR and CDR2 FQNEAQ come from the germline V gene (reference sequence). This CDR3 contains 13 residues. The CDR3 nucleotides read TGTGCCAGCTCCATGGCAGGTCCCTACGAGCAGTACTTC. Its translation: CASSMAGPYEQYF.

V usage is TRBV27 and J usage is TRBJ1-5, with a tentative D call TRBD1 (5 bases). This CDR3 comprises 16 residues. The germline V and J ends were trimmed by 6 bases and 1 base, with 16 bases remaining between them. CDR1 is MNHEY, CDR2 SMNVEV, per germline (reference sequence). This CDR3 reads CASRSHGGRSNQPQHF. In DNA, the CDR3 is TGTGCCAGCAGATCGCACGGGGGTAGGAGCAATCAGCCCCAGCATTTT.

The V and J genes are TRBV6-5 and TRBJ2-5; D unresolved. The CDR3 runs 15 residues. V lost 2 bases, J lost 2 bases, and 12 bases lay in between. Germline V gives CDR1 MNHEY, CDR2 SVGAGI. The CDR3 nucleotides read TGTGCCAGCAGTTACGGGGTGGCCCATCAAGAGACCCAGTACTTC. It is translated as CASSYGVAHQETQYF.

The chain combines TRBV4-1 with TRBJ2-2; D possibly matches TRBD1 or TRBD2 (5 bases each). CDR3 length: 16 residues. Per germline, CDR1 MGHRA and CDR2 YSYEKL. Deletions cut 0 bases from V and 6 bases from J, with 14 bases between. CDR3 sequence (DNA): TGCGCCAGCAGCCAAGATAGGGACGTCGGGGCCGGGGAGCTGTTTTTT. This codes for CASSQDRDVGAGELFF.

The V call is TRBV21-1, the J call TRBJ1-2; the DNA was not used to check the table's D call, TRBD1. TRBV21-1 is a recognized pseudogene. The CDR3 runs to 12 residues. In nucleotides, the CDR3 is TGTGCCACCCTGGACAGGGCCTATGGCTACACCTTC. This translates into CATLDRAYGYTF.

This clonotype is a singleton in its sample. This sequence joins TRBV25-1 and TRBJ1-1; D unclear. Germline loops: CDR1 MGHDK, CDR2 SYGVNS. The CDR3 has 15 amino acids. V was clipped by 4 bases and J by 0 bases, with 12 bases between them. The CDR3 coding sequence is TGTGCCAGCAGTGTAGTACAGATCATGAACACTGAAGCTTTCTTT. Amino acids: CASSVVQIMNTEAFF.

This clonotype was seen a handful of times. For the CDR3, the DNA is TGTGCCTGGAGAGCTGGAGAGACCCAGTACTTC. It translates to CAWRAGETQYF. The genes are TRBV30 and TRBJ2-5; D ambiguous. The V gene's germline CDR1 is GTSNPN and CDR2 SVGIG (reference sequence). Trimming removed 3 bases from V and 4 bases from J, with 6 bases in between. The CDR3 has 11 amino acids.

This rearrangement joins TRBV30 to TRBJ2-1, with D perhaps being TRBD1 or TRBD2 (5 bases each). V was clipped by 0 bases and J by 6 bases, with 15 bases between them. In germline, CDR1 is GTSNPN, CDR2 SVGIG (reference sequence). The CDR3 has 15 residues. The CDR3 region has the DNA TGTGCCTGGAGTGTAGGGACGGGGCTTCTCAATGAGCAGTTCTTC. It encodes CAWSVGTGLLNEQFF. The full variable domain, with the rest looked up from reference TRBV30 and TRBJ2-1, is SQTIHQWPATLVQPVGSPLSLECTVEGTSNPNLYWYRQAAGRGLQLLFYSVGIGQISSEVPQNLSASRPQDRQFILSSKKLLLSDSGFYLCAWSVGTGLLNEQFFGPGTRLTVL.

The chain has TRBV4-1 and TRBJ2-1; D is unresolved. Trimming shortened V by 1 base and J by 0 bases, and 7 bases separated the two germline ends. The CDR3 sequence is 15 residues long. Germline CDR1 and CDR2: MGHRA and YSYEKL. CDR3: CASSQVMVSYNEQFF. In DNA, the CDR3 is TGCGCCAGCAGCCAAGTGATGGTCTCCTACAATGAGCAGTTCTTC.

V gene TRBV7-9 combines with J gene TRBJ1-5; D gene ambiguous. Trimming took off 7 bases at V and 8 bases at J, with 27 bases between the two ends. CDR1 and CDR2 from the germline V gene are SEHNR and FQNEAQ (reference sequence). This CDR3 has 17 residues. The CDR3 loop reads CASNTAIYGRPVEPQHF. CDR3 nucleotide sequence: TGTGCCAGCAACACTGCTATCTACGGTCGCCCGGTGGAGCCCCAGCATTTT.

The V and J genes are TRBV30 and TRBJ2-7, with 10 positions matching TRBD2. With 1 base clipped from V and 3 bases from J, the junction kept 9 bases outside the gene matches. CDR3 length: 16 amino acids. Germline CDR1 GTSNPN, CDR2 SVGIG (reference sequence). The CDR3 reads CAWSELRLAGLYEQYF. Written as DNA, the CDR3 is TGTGCCTGGAGTGAGTTGAGACTAGCGGGTCTCTACGAGCAGTACTTC.

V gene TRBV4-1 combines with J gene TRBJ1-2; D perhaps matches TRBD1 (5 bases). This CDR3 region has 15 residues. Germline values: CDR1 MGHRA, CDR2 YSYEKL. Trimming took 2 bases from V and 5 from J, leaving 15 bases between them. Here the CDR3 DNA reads TGCGCCAGCAGCCAAATAAAAGACAGTTGGTATGGCTACACCTTC. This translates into CASSQIKDSWYGYTF.

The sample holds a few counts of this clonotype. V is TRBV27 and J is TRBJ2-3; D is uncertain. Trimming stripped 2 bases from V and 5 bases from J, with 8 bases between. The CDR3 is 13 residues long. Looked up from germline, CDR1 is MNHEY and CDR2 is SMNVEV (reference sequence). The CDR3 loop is CASSLVIGDTQYF. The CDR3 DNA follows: TGTGCCAGCAGTTTAGTCATCGGAGATACGCAGTATTTT.

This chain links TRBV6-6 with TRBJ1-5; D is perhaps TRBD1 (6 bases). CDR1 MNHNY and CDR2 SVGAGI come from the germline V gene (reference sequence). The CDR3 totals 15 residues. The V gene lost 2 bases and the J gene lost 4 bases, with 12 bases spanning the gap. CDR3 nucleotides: TGTGCCAGCAGTTACCAAGAAACAGGGAATCAGCCCCAGCATTTT. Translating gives CASSYQETGNQPQHF.

The CDR3 DNA follows: TGTGCCAGCAGTTTATGGGGGGGCGTGAACACTGAAGCTTTCTTT. It translates to CASSLWGGVNTEAFF. V gene TRBV27 combines with J gene TRBJ1-1; a possible D gene is TRBD1 (6 bases). In germline, CDR1 is MNHEY, CDR2 SMNVEV (reference sequence). The V end lost 1 base, the J end lost 0 bases, and 9 bases lay between the germline ends. The CDR3 covers 15 residues.

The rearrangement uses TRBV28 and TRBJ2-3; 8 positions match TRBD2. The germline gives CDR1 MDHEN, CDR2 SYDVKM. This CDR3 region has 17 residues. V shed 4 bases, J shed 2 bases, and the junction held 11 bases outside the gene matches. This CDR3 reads CASSSPVVAGNTDTQYF. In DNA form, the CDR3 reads TGTGCCAGCAGTTCCCCCGTGGTAGCGGGGAACACAGATACGCAGTATTTT.

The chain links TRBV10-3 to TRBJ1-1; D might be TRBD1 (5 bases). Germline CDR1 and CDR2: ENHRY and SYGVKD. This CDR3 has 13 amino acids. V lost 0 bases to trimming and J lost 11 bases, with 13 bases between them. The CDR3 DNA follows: TGTGCCATCAGTGAGTCGGGGGACCCGGACGCTTTCTTT. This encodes CAISESGDPDAFF.